Listed here are 21 T cell receptor beta chains from one sample, sequenced in a study of blood T cell repertoires in COVID-19 (dated by TCRdb to the early 2020s). Receptors were amplified or captured by the immunoSEQ multiplex PCR assay. As stored in TCRdb, this immuneACCESS dataset retains in-frame rearrangements with V and J assigned. A fraction of the clones does not appear; measured against another copy, unresolved V genes explain less than half of the discrepancy, and the remainder lacks a known reason. For this sample there are about 84,000 clones; 83% appear just once. In total, the top ten clones hold approximately 28% of the sample. Input material: peripheral blood. The receptors were sampled from an elderly woman with acute or convalescent COVID-19.

The chain is built from TRBV5-1 and TRBJ1-3, with 8 bases that match TRBD1. Germline CDR1 SGHRS, CDR2 YFSETQ. The junction had 10 bases not matched to a gene; V was cut back by 4 bases and J by 4 bases. This CDR3 region has 16 residues. Written as DNA, the CDR3 is TGCGCCAGCAGCCCGGACGGGACAGGTTCCGGAAACACCATATATTTT. The encoded protein is CASSPDGTGSGNTIYF.

The chain carries TRBV6-5 and TRBJ2-7; D may be TRBD1 (6 bases). Germline V CDR1 and CDR2: MNHEY, SVGAGI. This CDR3 has 13 residues. V lost 6 bases to trimming and J lost 3 bases, with 12 bases between them. The CDR3 loop reads CASSRDTIYEQYF. CDR3 bases: TGTGCCAGCAGCCGGGACACTATCTACGAGCAGTACTTC.

J is TRBJ1-4 and V is TRBV9; D gene unclear. Trimming pared 0 bases from V and 5 bases from J, leaving 11 bases between. Germline CDR1 and CDR2: SGDLS and YYNGEE. The CDR3 has 15 amino acids. CDR3: CASSVESGLNEKLFF. CDR3 in DNA: TGTGCCAGCAGCGTAGAATCAGGATTGAATGAAAAACTGTTTTTT.

This clone appeared a single time. The chain joins TRBV19 to TRBJ2-7; a weak D match, TRBD1 (5 bases). With 0 bases removed from V and 0 bases from J, the gap between germline ends came to 12 bases. The CDR3 totals 16 residues. Germline loops: CDR1 LNHDA, CDR2 SQIVND (reference sequence). CDR3 in DNA: TGTGCCAGTAGTATAGACCCAGGGTTCCACTCCTACGAGCAGTACTTC. This sequence encodes CASSIDPGFHSYEQYF.

J is TRBJ2-5 and V is TRBV5-1; D may be TRBD1 (5 bases). The CDR3 runs to 15 residues. Germline-derived CDR1 and CDR2 are SGHRS and YFSETQ. V shed 4 bases and J shed 5 bases, with 18 bases lying between them. The DNA of the CDR3 is TGCGCCAGCAGCCGATTAGGGGAAAGTCGGGAGACCCAGTACTTC. The encoded protein is CASSRLGESRETQYF.

The V gene is TRBV29-1, the J gene TRBJ2-5; tentatively, D is TRBD2 (7 bases). CDR3 size: 14 residues. CDR1 is SQVTM, CDR2 ANQGSEA, per germline. V shed 6 bases and J shed 4 bases, with 18 bases lying between them. In DNA, the CDR3 is TGCAGCGTGGGGGGGGCGGGATTGCTAGAGACCCAGTACTTC. It encodes CSVGGAGLLETQYF. Drawing the rest from reference TRBV29-1 and TRBJ2-5, the complete variable domain is SAVISQKPSRDICQRGTSLTIQCQVDSQVTMMFWYRQQPGQSLTLIATANQGSEATYESGFVIDKFPISRPNLTFSTLTVSNMSPEDSSIYLCSVGGAGLLETQYFGPGTRLLVL.

This clone was recorded a few times. The chain links TRBV28 to TRBJ1-1; D is uncertain. Trimming took off 1 base at V and 8 bases at J, with 5 bases between the two ends. CDR1 and CDR2 from the germline V gene are MDHEN and SYDVKM. This CDR3 is 11 amino acids long. CDR3 sequence (DNA): TGTGCCAGCAGTTTATTCAGGGAAGCTTTCTTT. Its protein is CASSLFREAFF.

V usage is TRBV9 and J usage is TRBJ2-7; 12 bases fit TRBD2. The CDR3 has 16 amino acids. J was trimmed by 6 bases and V by 0 bases; bases with no gene match: 7. Germline CDR1 and CDR2: SGDLS and YYNGEE. The CDR3 sequence: CASSVGTSGAMIEQYF. The CDR3 region has the DNA TGTGCCAGCAGCGTAGGGACTAGCGGGGCTATGATCGAGCAGTACTTC.

This chain joins TRBV5-1 and TRBJ2-1; D ambiguous. The CDR3 covers 12 residues. CDR1 is SGHRS and CDR2 is YFSETQ in the germline V gene. Trimming shortened V by 2 bases and J by 7 bases, and 7 bases separated the two germline ends. This CDR3 reads CASSFNTNEQFF. The CDR3, as DNA: TGCGCCAGCAGCTTCAACACAAATGAGCAGTTCTTC.

Note on this clone: Sequence at one end of the junction differs from germline and may be a read error. The rearrangement links TRBV7-7 to TRBJ2-2, with D uncertain. Germline CDR1 and CDR2: SSHAT and FNYEAQ (reference sequence). CDR3 length: 12 residues. The DNA of the CDR3 is TGTGCTAGCAGCTTACCGTACGGGGAGCTGTTTTTT. Amino acid sequence: CASSLPYGELFF.

The chain recombines TRBV15 with TRBJ2-7, with 8 positions matching TRBD1. This CDR3 is 16 amino acids long. V shed 5 bases and J 1 base; nucleotides not matched to a gene: 10. Germline V lookup: CDR1 LNHNV, CDR2 YYDKDF (reference sequence). This chain's CDR3 is CATSGPGQAYSYEQYF. The CDR3 nucleotides read TGTGCCACCAGCGGACCGGGACAGGCTTATTCCTACGAGCAGTACTTC.

The V and J genes are TRBV7-9 and TRBJ2-1; 12 bases map to TRBD2. The V segment lost 5 bases and the J segment 5 bases; nucleotides outside the gene matches: 10. CDR3 length: 17 amino acids. The germline V gene has CDR1 SEHNR and CDR2 FQNEAQ (reference sequence). The CDR3 spells CASSAGGTSGRNNEQFF. CDR3 coding DNA: TGTGCCAGCAGCGCGGGGGGGACTAGCGGGCGCAACAATGAGCAGTTCTTC. The complete variable domain, with remaining parts taken from reference TRBV7-9 and TRBJ2-1, reads DTGVSQNPRHKITKRGQNVTFRCDPISEHNRLYWYRQTLGQGPEFLTYFQNEAQLEKSRLLSDRFSAERPKGSFSTLEIQRTEQGDSAMYLCASSAGGTSGRNNEQFFGPGTRLTVL.

CDR3 sequence: CASSTRTGGFVDTQYF. In DNA, the CDR3 is TGCGCCAGCAGCACCCGGACAGGGGGCTTTGTAGATACGCAGTATTTT. The chain couples TRBV5-1 to TRBJ2-3; 11 bases match TRBD1. Looked up from germline, CDR1 is SGHRS and CDR2 is YFSETQ. CDR3 length: 16 residues. With 4 bases clipped from V and 5 bases from J, the junction kept 9 bases outside the gene matches. Full variable domain (rest looked up from reference TRBV5-1 and TRBJ2-3): KAGVTQTPRYLIKTRGQQVTLSCSPISGHRSVSWYQQTPGQGLQFLFEYFSETQRNKGNFPGRFSGRQFSNSRSEMNVSTLELGDSALYLCASSTRTGGFVDTQYFGPGTRLTVL.

This rearrangement joins TRBV19 to TRBJ2-5; D might be TRBD1 (5 bases). The germline CDR1 and CDR2 sequences are LNHDA and SQIVND (reference sequence). CDR3 length: 14 amino acids. V lost 2 bases and J 1 base, leaving 8 bases between the germline ends. This CDR3 reads CASSISGIQETQYF. The CDR3, as DNA: TGTGCCAGTAGTATATCAGGGATCCAAGAGACCCAGTACTTC.

At least ten counts were recorded for this clone. This chain uses TRBV28 with TRBJ1-2; TRBD1 agrees at 8 bases. The junction had 4 bases not matched to a gene; V was cut back by 5 bases and J by 8 bases. The length of the CDR3 is 12 residues. Germline V gene data show CDR1 as MDHEN and CDR2 as SYDVKM. CDR3 DNA sequence: TGTGCCAGCAGTCAGGGGGCGCGAGGCTACACCTTC. Protein product: CASSQGARGYTF.

The V and J genes are TRBV9 and TRBJ1-3, with 7 bases lining up with TRBD1. The V segment lost 4 bases and the J segment 0 bases; nucleotides outside the gene matches: 4. From germline, CDR1 is SGDLS and CDR2 YYNGEE. CDR3 length equals 15 residues. The CDR3 DNA reads TGTGCCAGCAGCCATCAGGGGGACTCTGGAAACACCATATATTTT. Its protein is CASSHQGDSGNTIYF.

The chain carries TRBV11-2 and TRBJ2-7; 10 bases agree with TRBD2. The length of the CDR3 is 15 residues. The germline V gene encodes CDR1 SGHAT and CDR2 FQNNGV. Trimming at V came to 3 bases and at J to 4 bases, leaving 6 bases not matched to a gene. CDR3 residues: CASSFPSGRRYEQYF. The DNA for the CDR3 is TGTGCCAGCAGCTTTCCTAGCGGGAGAAGGTACGAGCAGTACTTC.

V gene TRBV5-1 combines with J gene TRBJ2-5, with D tentatively TRBD2 (6 bases). CDR1 SGHRS and CDR2 YFSETQ come from the germline V gene. V was clipped by 4 bases and J by 6 bases, with 16 bases between them. The CDR3 loop spans 14 amino acids. The CDR3 loop reads CASSKEGQGKTQYF. In DNA, the CDR3 is TGCGCCAGCAGCAAGGAGGGCCAAGGAAAGACCCAGTACTTC.

V and J are TRBV6-6 and TRBJ2-1; 9 bases align to TRBD1. This CDR3 has 14 residues. The V and J ends lost 5 bases and 8 bases, in that order; junction bases with no gene match: 7. Per the germline V gene, CDR1 is MNHNY and CDR2 is SVGAGI (reference sequence). CDR3 sequence (DNA): TGTGCCAGCAGTCACCGGGACAGGGCGCATGAGCAGTTCTTC. Translating gives CASSHRDRAHEQFF.

V usage is TRBV4-2 and J usage is TRBJ2-2; TRBD1 agrees at 10 bases. The CDR3 runs to 14 residues. Germline values: CDR1 LGHNA, CDR2 YNFKEQ. J was trimmed by 7 bases and V by 7 bases; bases with no gene match: 6. The CDR3: CASTDRGPDGELFF. CDR3 in DNA: TGTGCCAGCACAGACAGGGGGCCGGACGGGGAGCTGTTTTTT.

The chain links TRBV5-1 to TRBJ2-1; 12 positions agree with TRBD2. The junction had 6 bases not matched to a gene; V was cut back by 6 bases and J by 8 bases. This CDR3 is built from 14 residues. Germline CDR1 reads SGHRS; CDR2 reads YFSETQ. CDR3 DNA: TGCGCCAGCAAGCAGACTAGCGGGAGCTATGAGCAGTTCTTC. Its translation is CASKQTSGSYEQFF.